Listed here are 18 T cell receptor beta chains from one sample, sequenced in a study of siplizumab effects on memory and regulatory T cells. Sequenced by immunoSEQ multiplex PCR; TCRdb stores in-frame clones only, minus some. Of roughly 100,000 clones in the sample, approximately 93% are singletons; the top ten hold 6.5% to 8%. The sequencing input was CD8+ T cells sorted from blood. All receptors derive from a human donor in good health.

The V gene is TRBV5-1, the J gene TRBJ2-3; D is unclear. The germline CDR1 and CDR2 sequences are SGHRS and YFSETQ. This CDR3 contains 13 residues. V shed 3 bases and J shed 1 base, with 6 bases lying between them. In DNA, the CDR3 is TGCGCCAGCAGCTCGGCTGGCACAGATACGCAGTATTTT. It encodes CASSSAGTDTQYF.

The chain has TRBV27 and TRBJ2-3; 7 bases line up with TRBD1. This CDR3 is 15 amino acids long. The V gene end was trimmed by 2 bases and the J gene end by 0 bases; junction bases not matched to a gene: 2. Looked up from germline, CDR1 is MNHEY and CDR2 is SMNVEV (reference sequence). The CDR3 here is CASSLRDRSTDTQYF. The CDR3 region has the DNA TGTGCCAGCAGTTTAAGGGACAGAAGCACAGATACGCAGTATTTT.

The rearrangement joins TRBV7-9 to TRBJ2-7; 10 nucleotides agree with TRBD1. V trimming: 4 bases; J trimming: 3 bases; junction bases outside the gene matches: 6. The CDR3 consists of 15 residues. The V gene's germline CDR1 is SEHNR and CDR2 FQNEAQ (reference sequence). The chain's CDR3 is CASSSGTGDIYEQYF. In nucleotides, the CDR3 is TGTGCCAGCAGCTCCGGGACAGGGGATATCTACGAGCAGTACTTC. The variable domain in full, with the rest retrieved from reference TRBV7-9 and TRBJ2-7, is DTGVSQNPRHKITKRGQNVTFRCDPISEHNRLYWYRQTLGQGPEFLTYFQNEAQLEKSRLLSDRFSAERPKGSFSTLEIQRTEQGDSAMYLCASSSGTGDIYEQYFGPGTRLTVT.

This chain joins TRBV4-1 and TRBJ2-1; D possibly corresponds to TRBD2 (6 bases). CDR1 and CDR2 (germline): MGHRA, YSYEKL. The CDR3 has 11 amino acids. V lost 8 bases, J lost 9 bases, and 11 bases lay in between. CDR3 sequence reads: CASRDSGEQFF. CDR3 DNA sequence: TGCGCCAGCCGGGACTCCGGTGAGCAGTTCTTC.

The CDR3 loop reads CASSVGQGMEYGYTF. The CDR3 nucleotides are TGTGCCAGCAGCGTAGGACAGGGAATGGAGTATGGCTACACCTTC. The V and J genes are TRBV9 and TRBJ1-2; 7 bases are a match to TRBD1. V lost 0 bases and J lost 5; bases outside the gene matches: 7. From germline, CDR1 is SGDLS and CDR2 YYNGEE. CDR3 size: 15 residues.

This chain's CDR3 is CASSAETSGRAFPGELFF. CDR3 DNA: TGTGCCAGCAGCGCCGAGACTAGCGGGAGGGCCTTTCCCGGGGAGCTGTTTTTT. V gene TRBV13 combines with J gene TRBJ2-2, with TRBD2 identical over 14 bases. This CDR3 comprises 18 residues. Germline V gene lookup returns CDR1 PRHDT and CDR2 FYEKMQ (reference sequence). V gave up 5 bases and J gave up 6 bases; unmatched junction bases: 11.

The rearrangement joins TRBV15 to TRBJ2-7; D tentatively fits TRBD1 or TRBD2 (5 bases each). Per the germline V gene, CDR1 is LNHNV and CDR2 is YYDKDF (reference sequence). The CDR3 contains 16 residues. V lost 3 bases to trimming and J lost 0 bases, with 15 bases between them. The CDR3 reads CATSRSLGTSSYEQYF. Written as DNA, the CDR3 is TGTGCCACCAGCAGGAGTCTGGGGACCAGCTCCTACGAGCAGTACTTC.

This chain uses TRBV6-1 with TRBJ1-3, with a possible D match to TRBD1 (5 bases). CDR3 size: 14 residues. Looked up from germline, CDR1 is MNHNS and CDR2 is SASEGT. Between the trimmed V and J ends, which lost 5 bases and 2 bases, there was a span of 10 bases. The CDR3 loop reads CASSLLTAGNTIYF. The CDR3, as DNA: TGTGCCAGCAGTTTGCTGACAGCTGGAAACACCATATATTTT.

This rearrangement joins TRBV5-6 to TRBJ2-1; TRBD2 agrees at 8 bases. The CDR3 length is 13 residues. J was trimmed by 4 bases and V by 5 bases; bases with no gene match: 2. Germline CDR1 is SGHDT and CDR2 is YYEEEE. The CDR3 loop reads CASRLAEYNEQFF. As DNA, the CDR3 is TGTGCCAGCAGACTAGCGGAATACAATGAGCAGTTCTTC. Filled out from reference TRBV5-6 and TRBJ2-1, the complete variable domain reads DAGVTQSPTHLIKTRGQQVTLRCSPKSGHDTVSWYQQALGQGPQFIFQYYEEEERQRGNFPDRFSGHQFPNYSSELNVNALLLGDSALYLCASRLAEYNEQFFGPGTRLTVL.

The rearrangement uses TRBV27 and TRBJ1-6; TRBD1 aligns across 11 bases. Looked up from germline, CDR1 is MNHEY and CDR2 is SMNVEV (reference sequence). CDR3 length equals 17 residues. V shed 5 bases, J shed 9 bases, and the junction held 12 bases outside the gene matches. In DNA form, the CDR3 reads TGTGCCAGCAGTACCTTTACGGACAGGGGGCCGGGTTCACCCCTCCACTTT. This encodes CASSTFTDRGPGSPLHF.

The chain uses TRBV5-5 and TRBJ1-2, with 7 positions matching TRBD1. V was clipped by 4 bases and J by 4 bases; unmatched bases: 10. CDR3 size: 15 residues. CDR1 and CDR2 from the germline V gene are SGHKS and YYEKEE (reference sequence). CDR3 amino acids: CASSEDREPFYGYTF. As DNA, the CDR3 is TGTGCCAGCAGCGAAGACAGGGAACCATTCTATGGCTACACCTTC.

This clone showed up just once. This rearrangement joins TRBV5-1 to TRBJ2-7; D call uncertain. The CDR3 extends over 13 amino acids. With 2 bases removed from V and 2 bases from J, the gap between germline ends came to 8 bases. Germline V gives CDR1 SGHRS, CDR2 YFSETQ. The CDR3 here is CASSFTPTYEQYF. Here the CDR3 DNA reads TGCGCCAGCAGCTTTACACCCACCTACGAGCAGTACTTC.

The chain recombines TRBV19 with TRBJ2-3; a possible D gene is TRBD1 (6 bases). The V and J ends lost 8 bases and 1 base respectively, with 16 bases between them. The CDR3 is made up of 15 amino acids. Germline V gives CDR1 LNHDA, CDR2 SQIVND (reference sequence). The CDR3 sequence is CASLNEGDGTDTQYF. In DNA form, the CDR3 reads TGTGCCAGTCTCAACGAGGGGGATGGCACAGATACGCAGTATTTT.

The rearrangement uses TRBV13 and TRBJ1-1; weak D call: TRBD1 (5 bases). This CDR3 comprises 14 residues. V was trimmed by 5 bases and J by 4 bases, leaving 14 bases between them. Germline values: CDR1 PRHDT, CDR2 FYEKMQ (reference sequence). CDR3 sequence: CASSKGTGITEAFF. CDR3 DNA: TGTGCCAGCAGCAAAGGGACGGGAATCACTGAAGCTTTCTTT.

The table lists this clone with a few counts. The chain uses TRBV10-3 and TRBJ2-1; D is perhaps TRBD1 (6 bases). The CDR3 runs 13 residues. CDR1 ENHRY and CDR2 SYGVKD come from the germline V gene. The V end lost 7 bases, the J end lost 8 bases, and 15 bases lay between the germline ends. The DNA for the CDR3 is TGTGCCATCAAGGATCAGGGGTGGGATGAGCAGTTCTTC. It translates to CAIKDQGWDEQFF.

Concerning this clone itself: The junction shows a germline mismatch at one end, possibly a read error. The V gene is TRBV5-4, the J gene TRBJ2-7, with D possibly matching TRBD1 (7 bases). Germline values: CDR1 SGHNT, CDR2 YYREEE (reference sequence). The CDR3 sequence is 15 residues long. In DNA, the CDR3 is TGTGCCAGCAGCTTGGGCCAGGGGGACTCCTACGAGCAGTGCTTC. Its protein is CASSLGQGDSYEQCF.

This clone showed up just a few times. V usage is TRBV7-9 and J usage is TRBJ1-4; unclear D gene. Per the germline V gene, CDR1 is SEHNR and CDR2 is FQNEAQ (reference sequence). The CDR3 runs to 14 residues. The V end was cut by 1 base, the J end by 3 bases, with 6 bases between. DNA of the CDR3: TGTGCCAGCAGCTTAGTTCAGCCTAATGAAAAACTGTTTTTT. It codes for CASSLVQPNEKLFF.

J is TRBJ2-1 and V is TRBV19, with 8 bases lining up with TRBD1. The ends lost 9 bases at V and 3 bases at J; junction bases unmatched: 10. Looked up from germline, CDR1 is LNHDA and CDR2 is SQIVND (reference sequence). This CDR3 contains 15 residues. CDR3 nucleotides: TGTGCCAGCCGTGGACAGGGAGGTGACTACAATGAGCAGTTCTTC. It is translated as CASRGQGGDYNEQFF.